The count of the clone carrying this T cell receptor beta chain is one. In the source study's methods: From reference gene primer amplification, estimates of nucleated cell counts were derived. Sequencing was performed with immunoSEQ multiplex PCR; in TCRdb, only in-frame clones are kept and a portion is missing. D and trimming come from the DNA, and the V and J calls and clone size come from that table. Of roughly 150,000 clones in the sample, roughly 80% were seen once. The CDR3 totals 15 residues. Trimming stripped 3 bases from V and 5 bases from J, with 13 bases between. The germline V gene encodes CDR1 LNHDA and CDR2 SQIVND (reference sequence). The recovered donors of Cohort 3 showed two negative PCRs, clearance, or symptom resolution. This sample was taken from a study of blood T cell repertoires in COVID-19.

The receptor's source is a woman aged 50 to 60 who had recovered from COVID-19. The source material was PBMCs or T cells enriched from blood (not recorded which). The chain recombines TRBV19 with TRBJ2-2; possible D gene TRBD2, 5 bases. Here the CDR3 reads CASSIQTPGTGELFF. Here the CDR3 DNA reads TGTGCCAGTAGTATCCAGACCCCGGGGACCGGGGAGCTGTTTTTT.